The present T cell receptor (beta chain) was sequenced within a study of blood T cell repertoires in COVID-19. Across the study: Researchers got acute and convalescent COVID-19 samples from the United States, Italy and Spain.

Measured with immunoSEQ multiplex PCR; TCRdb has only the in-frame clones, and not every one. Of some 160,000 clones detected, around 87% appear once; the ten largest clones hold approximately 2.8%. The germline V gene has CDR1 SNHLY and CDR2 FYNNEI. CDR3 length: 15 amino acids. V lost 2 bases and J lost 4; bases outside the gene matches: 4. This receptor was taken from a woman aged 60-75 years with active COVID-19. This chain links TRBV2 with TRBJ2-3; the match to TRBD2 covers 9 bases. The sample consisted of peripheral blood. This chain's CDR3 is CASSELGLAADTQYF. CDR3 DNA: TGTGCCAGCAGTGAACTGGGACTAGCCGCAGATACGCAGTATTTT.